This TCR beta chain emerged from a study of immune cell composition in non-small cell lung cancer. The normal lung sample lay at least 3 cm, and maximally far, from the tumour. Germline CDR1 and CDR2: SGHRS and YFSETQ. This CDR3 is 15 amino acids long. V was trimmed by 2 bases and J by 0 bases, leaving 9 bases between them. The repertoire was sequenced with immunoSEQ multiplex PCR; TCRdb's copy has only in-frame clones and lacks some. The table has more than 15,000 clones, more than 60% seen once; the top ten hold about 9.5%. These data also formed part of another study, on CD4 T cells in lung cancer.

The clonotype comes from a human donor with non-small cell lung cancer. Sequences were obtained from non-adjacent lung tissue. The gene calls are TRBV5-1 and TRBJ1-3; D ambiguous. This CDR3 is CASSFGGNSGNTIYF. Here the CDR3 DNA reads TGCGCCAGCAGCTTTGGAGGAAACTCTGGAAACACCATATATTTT.